This T cell receptor (beta chain) was identified during a study of CD8 T cells in Susac syndrome. With random hexamers, reverse transcription was performed on about 0.5 to 1 ug of RNA. Amplification of TCR beta CDR3 by immunoSEQ multiplex PCR spanned 54 Vbeta and 13 Jbeta. Via MiXCR, TCRdb re-called the immunoSEQ multiplex PCR reads, giving one row per CDR3 protein. The top ten clones hold almost 0.095% of a sample with approximately 160,000 distinct CDR3 sequences, 94% of them seen once. This clonotype was picked up one time. The CDR3 is 13 residues long. V gave up 6 bases and J gave up 3 bases, with 13 bases separating them. Germline V CDR1 and CDR2: SGHNT, YYREEE (reference sequence). Multiple sclerosis controls were treatment-naive patients with stable or active relapsing-remitting disease. Negative magnetic isolation gave CD8+ and CD4+ cells; FACS enriched CD8+ TEMRA.

What was sequenced was CD4+ T cells from PBMCs. The TCR comes from a human donor with multiple sclerosis. The V gene is TRBV5-4, the J gene TRBJ2-7, with D maybe TRBD1 (6 bases). DNA of the CDR3: TGTGCCAGCACCTGGGGCAGGGGCTACGAGCAGTACTTC. Translation gives CASTWGRGYEQYF.